The 21 T cell receptor beta chains below were found in one sample sequenced in a study of CD8+CD57+ T cells in acquired aplastic anemia. Sequenced patients had shown CD8+CD57+ cell expansion by flow cytometry. Genomic DNA acted as the template from which TCR beta VDJ combination and CDR3 sequence profiling were carried out. One entry per CDR3 protein results from TCRdb running MiXCR on the reads. The table includes fewer than 250,000 distinct CDR3 sequences, approximately 51% detected once. Sequencing was done on a sample of sorted CD4+, CD8+, or CD8+CD57+ T cells (not recorded which) from PBMCs. Source of these receptors: a human donor with aplastic anemia.

CDR3 coding DNA: TGTGCCAGCAGCTCGGAACAATATAACAATGAGCAGTTCTTC. It encodes CASSSEQYNNEQFF. The V gene is TRBV5-8, the J gene TRBJ2-1; D remains unclear. This CDR3 is 14 amino acids long. CDR1 is SGHTS, CDR2 YDEGEE, per germline. V lost 3 bases to trimming and J lost 5 bases, with 12 bases between them.

A remark on this clonotype: An end of the junction does not agree with germline; a read error may underlie this. V usage is TRBV5-5 and J usage is TRBJ1-1, with 8 bases matching TRBD1. Germline V CDR1 and CDR2: SGHKS, YYEKEE (reference sequence). CDR3 size: 15 residues. The CDR3 region has the DNA TGCGCCAGCAGCTTGAGGGGACAGGCGAACACTGAAGCTTTCTTT. Encoded protein: CASSLRGQANTEAFF.

The rearrangement joins TRBV15 to TRBJ2-7; D ambiguous. Trimming removed 0 bases from V and 4 bases from J, with 7 bases in between. The CDR3 runs 13 residues. Per the germline V gene, CDR1 is LNHNV and CDR2 is YYDKDF (reference sequence). The CDR3 coding sequence is TGTGCCACCAGCAGAGATAACCGGTACGAGCAGTACTTC. This codes for CATSRDNRYEQYF. Variable domain in full (rest from reference TRBV15 and TRBJ2-7): DAMVIQNPRYQVTQFGKPVTLSCSQTLNHNVMYWYQQKSSQAPKLLFHYYDKDFNNEADTPDNFQSRRPNTSFCFLDIRSPGLGDTAMYLCATSRDNRYEQYFGPGTRLTVT.

The chain is built from TRBV20-1 and TRBJ2-1; no firm D call. The CDR3 has 12 amino acids. The germline V gene has CDR1 DFQATT and CDR2 SNEGSKA (reference sequence). Between the trimmed V and J ends, which lost 1 base and 5 bases, there was a span of 6 bases. CDR3 sequence (DNA): TGCAGTGCTAGAGGGGTTAACAATGAGCAGTTCTTC. As protein: CSARGVNNEQFF.

This clonotype was counted many times. The chain combines TRBV20-1 with TRBJ2-1; TRBD2 is a possible D gene (5 bases). Germline V gives CDR1 DFQATT, CDR2 SNEGSKA (reference sequence). The CDR3 length is 14 residues. Trimming took off 4 bases at V and 7 bases at J, with 17 bases between the two ends. CDR3 sequence: CSAIPGSRGNEQFF. DNA of the CDR3: TGCAGTGCTATACCGGGGAGCCGGGGAAATGAGCAGTTCTTC.

This chain joins TRBV7-2 and TRBJ2-5, with 15 bases fitting TRBD2. The germline V gene has CDR1 SGHTA and CDR2 FQGNSA. Unmatched junction bases numbered 9, after V lost 9 bases and J lost 7 bases. There are 15 residues in the CDR3. The CDR3: CASSIGLAGGRTQYF. In DNA form, the CDR3 reads TGTGCCAGTAGCATAGGACTAGCGGGAGGGCGGACCCAGTACTTC.

This clonotype occurred many times. The J gene is TRBJ1-3, the V gene TRBV20-1; a possible D gene is TRBD1 (5 bases). Per the germline V gene, CDR1 is DFQATT and CDR2 is SNEGSKA (reference sequence). V was pared by 2 bases and J by 0 bases, with 11 bases between. The CDR3 length is 15 residues. The CDR3 loop reads CSARRGGASGNTIYF. The CDR3 DNA sequence: TGCAGTGCTAGAAGGGGAGGGGCCTCTGGAAACACCATATATTTT.

The chain is built from TRBV7-6 and TRBJ1-3; TRBD1 matches at 9 bases. The V and J ends lost 5 bases and 2 bases, in that order; junction bases with no gene match: 4. Germline values: CDR1 SGHVS, CDR2 FNYEAQ. The CDR3 is made up of 15 amino acids. The CDR3 region is CASSIRTGAGNTIYF. For the CDR3, the DNA is TGTGCCAGCAGCATTCGGACAGGGGCTGGAAACACCATATATTTT.

CDR3 coding DNA: TGTGCCAGTAGTATACAGGGGGCGCAGACCCAGTACTTC. Translation gives CASSIQGAQTQYF. The V call is TRBV19, the J call TRBJ2-1; 8 nucleotides align to TRBD1. The tail of the sequence fits TRBJ2-5 better, so the J call may be wrong. Germline V gene lookup returns CDR1 LNHDA and CDR2 SQIVND (reference sequence). The CDR3 consists of 13 residues.

The chain joins TRBV7-9 to TRBJ2-3; D is possibly TRBD2 (5 bases). Looked up from germline, CDR1 is SEHNR and CDR2 is FQNEAQ (reference sequence). V lost 4 bases and J 3 bases, leaving 14 bases between the germline ends. The CDR3 covers 15 residues. The CDR3 region has the DNA TGTGCCAGCAGCTCCCCCCTTGAGGGAACAGATACGCAGTATTTT. This codes for CASSSPLEGTDTQYF.

The chain links TRBV9 to TRBJ1-4, with 8 nucleotides matching TRBD1. Near its end, the DNA agrees better with TRBJ1-1, so the J call may be wrong. CDR1 is SGDLS, CDR2 YYNGEE, per germline. The CDR3 consists of 17 residues. The CDR3 DNA reads as TGTGCCAGCAGCGTAGTCGGGACAGGACTGGTGAACACTGAAGCTTTCTTT. Protein: CASSVVGTGLVNTEAFF.

This clonotype was observed at least ten times. Its ends do not fully match the called genes, so a read error is possible. This rearrangement joins TRBV6-5 to TRBJ2-2; D gene unclear. CDR1 and CDR2 from the germline V gene are MNHEY and SVGAGI. The CDR3 extends over 15 amino acids. The CDR3 reads CASRYSRLNTGELFF. CDR3 in DNA: TGTGCCAGCAGATACTCGAGGCTGAACACCGGGGAGCTGTTTTTT.

This clonotype was detected only a few times. The V call is TRBV3-1, the J call TRBJ1-4; perhaps TRBD1 as D (5 bases). Trimming took 2 bases from V and 3 from J, leaving 13 bases between them. The CDR3 spans 16 residues. From germline, CDR1 is LGHDT and CDR2 YNNKEL (reference sequence). DNA of the CDR3: TGTGCCAGCAGCCAACGAGGGCACAGGCCTAATGAAAAACTGTTTTTT. Its protein is CASSQRGHRPNEKLFF.

In DNA form, the CDR3 reads TGCAGCTCCCGGACAGTGGAGACCCAGCATTTT. It specifies CSSRTVETQHF. The V and J genes are TRBV20-1 and TRBJ1-5, with TRBD1 as a possible D gene (6 bases). This CDR3 spans 11 amino acids. Germline V lookup: CDR1 DFQATT, CDR2 SNEGSKA (reference sequence).

The gene calls are TRBV7-9 and TRBJ2-7; 12 bases align to TRBD1. V was pared by 5 bases and J by 4 bases, with 6 bases of the junction left unmatched. Looked up from germline, CDR1 is SEHNR and CDR2 is FQNEAQ (reference sequence). There are 15 residues in the CDR3. CDR3 DNA: TGTGCCAGCAGCCCGGGGACAGGGGGCGTGTACGAGCAGTACTTC. It specifies CASSPGTGGVYEQYF.

The chain couples TRBV19 to TRBJ2-3; TRBD2 is a possible D gene (6 bases). The ends were cut back, 2 bases at V and 2 bases at J, with 11 bases in the middle. This CDR3 contains 15 residues. Germline-derived CDR1 and CDR2 are LNHDA and SQIVND (reference sequence). CDR3 DNA: TGTGCCAGTAGTATAATAGCGGCCCTCACAGATACGCAGTATTTT. Residues: CASSIIAALTDTQYF.

This clonotype has a count of ten or more. The V call is TRBV10-3, the J call TRBJ1-5; TRBD1 matches at 7 bases. The CDR3 is 14 amino acids. V lost 4 bases to trimming and J lost 8 bases; unmatched junction nucleotides: 8. The germline V gene encodes CDR1 ENHRY and CDR2 SYGVKD. The CDR3 DNA reads TGTGCCATCAGTGGTGGGACCCAGGGGGAGCCCCAGCATTTT. Translated, it gives CAISGGTQGEPQHF.

As to this clonotype: It is likely a read error, because the conserved phenylalanine at the end of the CDR3 is missing. This rearrangement joins TRBV2 to TRBJ2-5; D not certain. This CDR3 has 14 amino acids. The V gene's germline CDR1 is SNHLY and CDR2 FYNNEI. Trimming took off 6 bases at V and 1 base at J, with 12 bases between the two ends. The CDR3, as DNA: TGTGCCAGCAGCGATCTGGGTATCCAAGAGACCCAGTACCTC. Protein sequence: CASSDLGIQETQYL.

V and J are TRBV7-7 and TRBJ2-3; either TRBD1 or TRBD2 may supply D (5 bases each). V was shortened by 5 bases and J by 6 bases, with 18 bases between the two germline ends. The CDR3 has 15 amino acids. Germline-derived CDR1 and CDR2 are SSHAT and FNYEAQ (reference sequence). CDR3: CASSASALEGDTQYF. The CDR3 DNA sequence: TGTGCCAGCAGCGCCTCGGCCCTCGAGGGGGATACGCAGTATTTT.

The rearrangement links TRBV24-1 to TRBJ2-7; D might be TRBD1 (7 bases). CDR3 size: 14 residues. Germline values: CDR1 KGHDR, CDR2 SFDVKD. Trimming removed 9 bases at V and 4 bases at J, with 18 bases between. In DNA, the CDR3 is TGTGCCACCGAGAGTACCTCAGGGGGGTACGAGCAGTACTTC. Translating it yields CATESTSGGYEQYF.

In its sample, this clonotype was seen a few times. V usage is TRBV15 and J usage is TRBJ2-7; weak D call: TRBD1 (6 bases). The CDR3 covers 13 residues. The V gene lost 2 bases and the J gene lost 5 bases, with 10 bases spanning the gap. Germline V CDR1 and CDR2: LNHNV, YYDKDF (reference sequence). The CDR3: CATSRPGVDEQYF. In DNA form, the CDR3 reads TGTGCCACCAGCAGACCAGGGGTGGACGAGCAGTACTTC. Full variable domain (missing parts from reference TRBV15 and TRBJ2-7): DAMVIQNPRYQVTQFGKPVTLSCSQTLNHNVMYWYQQKSSQAPKLLFHYYDKDFNNEADTPDNFQSRRPNTSFCFLDIRSPGLGDTAMYLCATSRPGVDEQYFGPGTRLTVT.